The rows below give T cell receptor beta chains drawn from one sample of a study of cytomegalovirus exposure and HLA in healthy donors. Sequencing was performed with immunoSEQ multiplex PCR; in TCRdb, only in-frame clones are kept and a portion is missing. The data contain about 97,000 clones, approximately 82% of them singletons. The material sequenced was PBMCs. These receptors originate from a man between 35 and 55 years old in good health and CMV-seronegative. Each CDR3 is given with its conserved first and last residue. The order of the fields is D gene, V gene, J gene, clone size, CDR3 DNA, CDR3 protein. A D gene is named only where the DNA matches it firmly. Only some rows state a clone size, as once, few, many or a class for expanded clones.

-	TRBV7-9	TRBJ1-1	-	TGTGCCAGCAGCTCCTCCGAGAGGACTGAAGCTTTCTTT	CASSSSERTEAFF
-	TRBV28	TRBJ1-2	-	TGTGCCACGGCAGGGCTCTATGGCTACACCTTC	CATAGLYGYTF
-	TRBV4-1	TRBJ1-2	-	TGCGCCAGCAGCAGACAGGTCGCCAGCTATGGCTACACCTTC	CASSRQVASYGYTF
-	TRBV7-3	TRBJ2-3	-	TGTGCCAGCAGCCCGACAGGTTTACGGGAAGATACGCAGTATTTT	CASSPTGLREDTQYF
TRBD1	TRBV5-6	TRBJ2-4	-	TGTGCCAGCAGCTCAGGACAGGGAGCGAGCTGGGACATTCAGTACTTC	CASSSGQGASWDIQYF
-	TRBV7-2	TRBJ2-4	-	TGTGCCAGCAGCTTTCAGGGGTCTCTAGCCAAAAACATTCAGTACTTC	CASSFQGSLAKNIQYF
TRBD2	TRBV5-4	TRBJ2-1	-	TGTGCCAGCAGCTTGGGGGGACTAGCCTCCTACAATGAGCAGTTCTTC	CASSLGGLASYNEQFF
-	TRBV2	TRBJ2-2	-	TGTGCCAGCCCGTCCTCCACCGGGGAGCTGTTTTTT	CASPSSTGELFF
-	TRBV19	TRBJ1-6	-	TGTGCCAGTAACCTCCAGGCTTCGGGACTGAGGGATTCACCCCTCCACTTT	CASNLQASGLRDSPLHF
-	TRBV6-6	TRBJ2-7	-	TGTGCCAGCAGTTACTCCCGACAAGACTACGAGCAGTACTTC	CASSYSRQDYEQYF
-	TRBV5-4	TRBJ1-6	-	TGTGCCGGCAGCTCCAAGTTGAGCTCCTATAATTCACCCCTCCACTTT	CAGSSKLSSYNSPLHF
TRBD2	TRBV9	TRBJ2-1	-	TGTGCCAGTGGGCGCGGGGGGGTTGTTAATGAGCAGTTCTTC	CASGRGGVVNEQFF
-	TRBV6-5	TRBJ2-3	-	TGTGCCACCGGACTACTCACAGATACGCAGTATTTT	CATGLLTDTQYF
TRBD2	TRBV4-2	TRBJ2-3	-	TGTGCCAGCAGCCAAGAGGCCAGCGGGGGGGCGAGCACAGATACGCAGTATTTT	CASSQEASGGASTDTQYF
-	TRBV10-3	TRBJ1-3	-	TGTGCCAGCCAAAACCGGGACTCTGGAAACACCATATATTTT	CASQNRDSGNTIYF
TRBD2	TRBV7-6	TRBJ2-7	-	TGTGCCAGCAGCTCAGGACTAGCGGGGGCCGCCCCTATTGGCGAGCAGTACTTC	CASSSGLAGAAPIGEQYF
-	TRBV27	TRBJ1-1	few	TGTGCCAGCAGTCCCTGGGGGGTAGCGAGCACTGAAGCTTTCTTT	CASSPWGVASTEAFF
-	TRBV18	TRBJ1-6	-	TGTGCCAGCTCAACAGGGTTAATCTCCTATAATTCACCCCTCCACTTT	CASSTGLISYNSPLHF
-	TRBV6-5	TRBJ1-2	-	TGTGCCAGCACCGGGACAAGCGGCTACACCTTC	CASTGTSGYTF
TRBD1	TRBV7-2	TRBJ1-1	-	TGTGCCAGCAGCCAGACAGGGGGACAGAACACTGAAGCTTTCTTT	CASSQTGGQNTEAFF
TRBD2	TRBV5-1	TRBJ2-3	-	TGCGCCAGCAGTAGGCGGAGCGGGGGACGCACAGATACGCAGTATTTT	CASSRRSGGRTDTQYF
-	TRBV7-2	TRBJ2-2	-	TGTGCCAGCAGCTTAGCCATCGGTTCCACCGGGGAGCTGTTTTTT	CASSLAIGSTGELFF
-	TRBV9	TRBJ2-2	-	TGTGCCAGCAGGGGCTTACGACCCGGGGAGCTGTTTTTT	CASRGLRPGELFF
-	TRBV29-1	TRBJ2-7	few	TGCAGCGTTTGTGCCGGGACTCCCGACTCCTACGAGCAGTACTTC	CSVCAGTPDSYEQYF
TRBD1	TRBV19	TRBJ2-7	few	TGTGCCAGTAGTATTTTGGGGGGCTCCGGGACAGGACCATACGAGCAGTACTTC	CASSILGGSGTGPYEQYF
-	TRBV18	TRBJ2-3	-	TGTGCCAGCTCACGGTTTGCGAACAGGGCGGGCACAGATACGCAGTATTTT	CASSRFANRAGTDTQYF
-	TRBV7-2	TRBJ2-7	-	TGTGCCAGCAGCTTAGCTGGGAGAGCCTACGAGCAGTACTTC	CASSLAGRAYEQYF
TRBD1	TRBV29-1	TRBJ2-7	-	TGCAGCGTGGGACAGGGGTGGGAGCAGTACTTC	CSVGQGWEQYF
TRBD1	TRBV29-1	TRBJ1-2	-	TGCAGCTACAGGGGCAGAGGATATGGCTACACCTTC	CSYRGRGYGYTF
TRBD1	TRBV7-9	TRBJ1-2	few	TGTGCCAGCAGCCCCCGGGACAGTGCCTACACCTTC	CASSPRDSAYTF
TRBD1	TRBV9	TRBJ2-7	-	TGTGCCAGCAGCGTCGGGACAGGGGCCTACGAGCAGTACTTC	CASSVGTGAYEQYF
TRBD1	TRBV6-5	TRBJ1-4	-	TGTGCCAGCAGTTACCGACAGGGTCTTAATGAAAAACTGTTTTTT	CASSYRQGLNEKLFF
-	TRBV19	TRBJ1-5	once	TGTGCCAGTAGTATTATGAATCAGCCCCAGCATTTT	CASSIMNQPQHF
TRBD1	TRBV9	TRBJ2-1	-	TGTGCCAGCAGCGGGACAGGGTATGAGCAGTTCTTC	CASSGTGYEQFF
-	TRBV5-1	TRBJ1-1	few	TGCGCCAGCAGCTGGAGGCTGGATGTGAACACTGAAGCTTTCTTT	CASSWRLDVNTEAFF
-	TRBV7-9	TRBJ2-7	once	TGTGCCAGCAGCCGCGCCGGGGGTGAGCGCGAGCAGTACTTC	CASSRAGGEREQYF
-	TRBV9	TRBJ1-3	-	TGTGCCAGCAGCCACGGGGTGGAACGCTCTGGAAACACCATATATTTT	CASSHGVERSGNTIYF
-	TRBV10-3	TRBJ1-1	-	TGTGCCATCAGTGCCGGACAGTTTAACACTGAAGCTTTCTTT	CAISAGQFNTEAFF
TRBD2	TRBV7-6	TRBJ2-1	-	TGTGCCAGCAGCTCCCAGAGCGCGGGGGGCTTAGGGGTAGGTGAGCAGTTCTTC	CASSSQSAGGLGVGEQFF
-	TRBV10-3	TRBJ2-3	-	TGTGCCATCAGTTTACAGGGACCCCCCACAGATACGCAGTATTTT	CAISLQGPPTDTQYF
-	TRBV5-1	TRBJ2-5	-	TGCGCCAGCAGCTTGGCCCTCAGCACGAGGTCGAGGGAGACCCAGTACTTC	CASSLALSTRSRETQYF
TRBD1	TRBV11-3	TRBJ1-1	once	TGTGCCAGCAGCCCTGGGACAGGGATAGCGCGCGCTGAAGCTTTCTTT	CASSPGTGIARAEAFF
-	TRBV2	TRBJ1-6	-	TGTGCCAGTCTAGCCACGCAGCGATCACCCCTCCACTTT	CASLATQRSPLHF
TRBD1	TRBV6-5	TRBJ2-3	-	TGTGCCAGCAGCCTCGGGACAGGGTGGGATACGCAGTATTTT	CASSLGTGWDTQYF
TRBD2	TRBV7-9	TRBJ2-7	-	TGTGCCAGCAGCTTAGAGCGGGGGAACTCCTACGAGCAGTACTTC	CASSLERGNSYEQYF
-	TRBV7-9	TRBJ2-7	few	TGTTTTTTCAAGCAGAAGGCGGCATACGAGCAGTACTTC	CFFKQKAAYEQYF